This T cell receptor beta chain was documented in a study of T cells in Graves' hyperthyroidism and ophthalmopathy. In its sample, this clonotype was seen a few times. From RNA transcripts, TCR beta CDR3 regions were amplified. In the first-round RT-PCR of the TCR CDR3, the HTBI primer set was used. TCRdb re-called the multiplex PCR reads with MiXCR, one entry per CDR3 protein. The data contain more than 600,000 distinct CDR3 sequences, about 16% of them singletons. The sequence derives from a man aged 18-30 years with Graves' hyperthyroidism. The material sequenced was blood.

The CDR3 DNA follows: TGTGCCAGCAAGGACCTGGCGGGGGATACGCAGTATTTT. Its protein product is CASKDLAGDTQYF. This chain joins TRBV27 and TRBJ2-3; the D gene is possibly TRBD2 (6 bases). Germline lookup yields CDR1 MNHEY and CDR2 SMNVEV (reference sequence). The CDR3 runs to 13 residues. Trimming cost V 7 bases and J 6 bases, with 14 bases left between them.